This entry describes one T cell receptor beta chain. The germline CDR1 and CDR2 sequences are LGHDT and YNNKEL (reference sequence). The CDR3 is 16 residues long. Losses at the gene ends were 3 bases for V and 4 bases for J; bases not matched to a gene: 7. Sequenced by immunoSEQ multiplex PCR; TCRdb stores in-frame clones only, minus some. The data hold tens of thousands of clones, with around 87% observed a single time. The data stem from a study of control samples from healthy donors and cancer patients. The receptor was isolated from a man in his 60s with head and neck cancer. V is TRBV3-1 (or the pseudogene TRBV3-2) and J is TRBJ2-3; TRBD2 matches 10 bases. Input material: PBMCs. CDR3 nucleotide sequence: TGTGCCAGCAGCCATAATCGGCTAGCGGGGGCAGATACGCAGTATTTT. It codes for CASSHNRLAGADTQYF.